The next 10 T cell receptor beta chains were all read from a single sample in a study of blood T cell repertoires in COVID-19. Assay used: immunoSEQ multiplex PCR; TCRdb lists only in-frame clones, some missing. This table holds 220,000 or so clones, nearly 90% found once. The source material was PBMCs or T cells enriched from blood (not recorded which). These receptors were collected from a man younger than 45 who had been exposed to COVID-19.

The V gene is TRBV11-1, the J gene TRBJ2-2, with 7 bases fitting TRBD2. V dropped 5 bases and J dropped 0; count of bases not matched to a gene: 6. Germline CDR1 and CDR2: SGHAT and FQDESV (reference sequence). The CDR3 is 16 residues long. The CDR3 reads CASSPWGGANTGELFF. The CDR3 nucleotides are TGTGCCAGCAGCCCTTGGGGGGGGGCGAACACCGGGGAGCTGTTTTTT.

The V gene is TRBV29-1, the J gene TRBJ2-3; 7 nucleotides match TRBD1. CDR3 length equals 13 residues. Germline lookup yields CDR1 SQVTM and CDR2 ANQGSEA. J was trimmed by 4 bases and V by 4 bases; bases with no gene match: 5. This chain's CDR3 is CSVAPTGSDTQYF. CDR3 in DNA: TGCAGCGTTGCCCCGACAGGGTCAGATACGCAGTATTTT.

This rearrangement joins TRBV25-1 to TRBJ1-6; D remains ambiguous. The CDR3 is made up of 9 amino acids. CDR1 MGHDK and CDR2 SYGVNS come from the germline V gene. The germline V and J ends were trimmed by 11 bases and 14 bases, with 10 bases remaining between them. The CDR3 loop is CAAPRSLHF. DNA for the CDR3: TGTGCCGCCCCGCGGTCCCTCCACTTT.

This chain joins TRBV29-1 and TRBJ2-5; 9 bases map to TRBD1. The CDR3 runs to 12 residues. V lost 7 bases to trimming and J lost 5 bases; unmatched junction nucleotides: 5. Germline lookup yields CDR1 SQVTM and CDR2 ANQGSEA. The CDR3 DNA reads TGCAGCGCAGACAGGGGGTCGGAGACCCAGTACTTC. This encodes CSADRGSETQYF.

The DNA of the CDR3 is TGTGCCTGGAGTAGAGGACAGGGGATCTCCTACGAGCAGTACTTC. Amino acids: CAWSRGQGISYEQYF. This chain joins TRBV30 and TRBJ2-7, with 9 bases fitting TRBD1. Trimming removed 2 bases from V and 0 bases from J; junction bases left unmatched: 5. Per germline, CDR1 GTSNPN and CDR2 SVGIG (reference sequence). The CDR3 runs to 15 residues.

CDR3 protein: CASSQQRTSNEQFF. The CDR3 bases are TGTGCCAGCAGCCAACAAAGGACTAGCAATGAGCAGTTCTTC. The chain links TRBV14 to TRBJ2-1; 7 bases fit TRBD2. J gave up 6 bases and V 2 bases, and 4 bases lay outside the gene matches. CDR1 SGHDN and CDR2 FVKESK come from the germline V gene. CDR3 size: 14 residues.

V gene TRBV4-1 combines with J gene TRBJ1-6; no clear D gene. Germline CDR1 is MGHRA and CDR2 is YSYEKL. V was cut by 2 bases and J by 11 bases, with 19 bases left in between. The CDR3 extends over 16 amino acids. As DNA, the CDR3 is TGCGCCAGCAGCCAACGGTATGGGGAGGGATTCACACCCCTCCACTTT. Amino acid sequence: CASSQRYGEGFTPLHF.

V usage is TRBV6-5 and J usage is TRBJ1-2; 9 positions match TRBD1. V was pared by 5 bases and J by 4 bases, with 8 bases of the junction left unmatched. The CDR3 sequence is 15 residues long. Germline CDR1 reads MNHEY; CDR2 reads SVGAGI. The CDR3 here is CASSPRDRVFYGYTF. In nucleotides, the CDR3 is TGTGCCAGCAGTCCCCGGGACAGGGTATTCTATGGCTACACCTTC.

The V call is TRBV24-1, the J call TRBJ2-2, with 11 bases matching TRBD2. Unmatched junction bases numbered 10, after V lost 1 base and J lost 4 bases. Germline CDR1 KGHDR, CDR2 SFDVKD. This CDR3 comprises 19 residues. The CDR3 loop is CATSDLGFSSGGFTGELFF. CDR3 DNA sequence: TGTGCCACCAGTGATTTAGGGTTTTCTAGCGGGGGGTTCACCGGGGAGCTGTTTTTT.

The chain joins TRBV6-4 to TRBJ1-5, with 9 bases that match TRBD1. The V gene's germline CDR1 is MRHNA and CDR2 SNTAGT. The CDR3 is 14 amino acids. The J segment lost 7 bases and the V segment lost 3 bases, leaving 4 bases of the junction unmatched. The CDR3 is CASSETGGVQPQHF. The CDR3 DNA reads TGTGCCAGCAGTGAAACAGGGGGCGTACAGCCCCAGCATTTT.